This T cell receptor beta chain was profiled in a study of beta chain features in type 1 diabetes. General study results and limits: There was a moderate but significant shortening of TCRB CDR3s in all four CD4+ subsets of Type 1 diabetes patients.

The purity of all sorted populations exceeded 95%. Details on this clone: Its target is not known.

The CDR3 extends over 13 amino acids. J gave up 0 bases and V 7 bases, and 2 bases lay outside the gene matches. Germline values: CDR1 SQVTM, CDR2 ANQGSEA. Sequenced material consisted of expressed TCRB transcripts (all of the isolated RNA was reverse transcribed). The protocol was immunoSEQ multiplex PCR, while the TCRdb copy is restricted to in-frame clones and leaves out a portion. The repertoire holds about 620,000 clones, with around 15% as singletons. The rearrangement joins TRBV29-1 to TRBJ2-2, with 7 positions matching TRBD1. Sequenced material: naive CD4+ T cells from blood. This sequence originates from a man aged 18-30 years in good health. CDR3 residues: CSAGQPNTGELFF. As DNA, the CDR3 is TGCAGCGCGGGACAGCCGAACACCGGGGAGCTGTTTTTT.